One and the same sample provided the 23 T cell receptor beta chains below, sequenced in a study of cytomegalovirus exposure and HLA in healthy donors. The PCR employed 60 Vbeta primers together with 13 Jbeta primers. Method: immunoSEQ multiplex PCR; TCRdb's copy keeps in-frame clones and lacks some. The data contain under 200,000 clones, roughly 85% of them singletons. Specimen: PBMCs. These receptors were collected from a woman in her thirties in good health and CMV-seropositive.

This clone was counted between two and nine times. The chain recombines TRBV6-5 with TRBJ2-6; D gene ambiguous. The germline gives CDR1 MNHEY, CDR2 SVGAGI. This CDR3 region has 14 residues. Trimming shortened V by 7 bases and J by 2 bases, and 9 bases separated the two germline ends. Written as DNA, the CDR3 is TGTGCCAGCACGTCCCGGGCTGGGGCCAACGTCCTGACTTTC. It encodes CASTSRAGANVLTF.

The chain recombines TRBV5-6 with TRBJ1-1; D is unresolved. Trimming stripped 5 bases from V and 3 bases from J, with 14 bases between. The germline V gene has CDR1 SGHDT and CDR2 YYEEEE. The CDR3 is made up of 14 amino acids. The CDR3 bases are TGTGCCAGCAGTCTGAGGGATAGGGACACTGAAGCTTTCTTT. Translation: CASSLRDRDTEAFF. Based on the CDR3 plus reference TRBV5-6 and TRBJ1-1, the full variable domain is DAGVTQSPTHLIKTRGQQVTLRCSPKSGHDTVSWYQQALGQGPQFIFQYYEEEERQRGNFPDRFSGHQFPNYSSELNVNALLLGDSALYLCASSLRDRDTEAFFGQGTRLTVV.

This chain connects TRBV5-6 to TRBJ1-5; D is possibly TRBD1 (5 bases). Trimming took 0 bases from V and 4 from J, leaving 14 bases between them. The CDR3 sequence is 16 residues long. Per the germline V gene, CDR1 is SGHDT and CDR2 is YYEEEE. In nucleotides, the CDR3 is TGTGCCAGCAGCTTGGGGGGGAGGAGTGGGAATCAGCCCCAGCATTTT. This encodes CASSLGGRSGNQPQHF.

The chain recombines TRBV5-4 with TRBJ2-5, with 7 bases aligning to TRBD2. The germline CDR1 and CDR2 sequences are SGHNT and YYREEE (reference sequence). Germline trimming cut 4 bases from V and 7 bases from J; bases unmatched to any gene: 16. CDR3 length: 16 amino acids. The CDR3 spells CASSPGGASGRGTQYF. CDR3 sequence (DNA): TGTGCCAGCAGCCCGGGTGGGGCTAGCGGCCGTGGGACCCAGTACTTC.

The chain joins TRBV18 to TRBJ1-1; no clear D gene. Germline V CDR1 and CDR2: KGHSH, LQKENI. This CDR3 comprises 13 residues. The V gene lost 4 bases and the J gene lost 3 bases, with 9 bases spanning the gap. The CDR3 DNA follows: TGTGCCAGCTCACAACCAGGAGACACTGAAGCTTTCTTT. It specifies CASSQPGDTEAFF.

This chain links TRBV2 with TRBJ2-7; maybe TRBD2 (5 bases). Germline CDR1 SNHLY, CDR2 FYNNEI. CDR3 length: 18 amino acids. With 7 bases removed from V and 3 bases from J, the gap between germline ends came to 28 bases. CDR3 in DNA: TGTGCCAGCACCCTGGGCGCGGCGGGTGGTTTAGGTATCTACGAGCAGTACTTC. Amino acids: CASTLGAAGGLGIYEQYF.

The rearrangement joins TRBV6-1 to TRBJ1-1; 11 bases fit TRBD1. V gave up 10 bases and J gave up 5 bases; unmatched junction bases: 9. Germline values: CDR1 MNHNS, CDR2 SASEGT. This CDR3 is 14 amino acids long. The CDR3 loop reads CATDRGQGATEAFF. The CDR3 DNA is TGTGCCACTGACCGCGGACAGGGGGCGACTGAAGCTTTCTTT.

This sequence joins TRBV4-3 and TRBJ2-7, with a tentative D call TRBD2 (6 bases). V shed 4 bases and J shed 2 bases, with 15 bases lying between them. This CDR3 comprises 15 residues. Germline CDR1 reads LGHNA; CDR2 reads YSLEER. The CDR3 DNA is TGCGCCAGCAGCCCACATCGAGGAGGGGCCTACGAGCAGTACTTC. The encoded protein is CASSPHRGGAYEQYF.

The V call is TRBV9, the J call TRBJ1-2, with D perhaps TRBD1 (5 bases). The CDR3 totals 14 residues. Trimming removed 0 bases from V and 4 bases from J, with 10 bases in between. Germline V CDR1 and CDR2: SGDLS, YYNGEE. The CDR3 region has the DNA TGTGCCAGCAGCGTAGACGACAGATTCTATGGCTACACCTTC. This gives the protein CASSVDDRFYGYTF. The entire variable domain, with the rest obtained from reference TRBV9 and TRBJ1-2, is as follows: DSGVTQTPKHLITATGQRVTLRCSPRSGDLSVYWYQQSLDQGLQFLIQYYNGEERAKGNILERFSAQQFPDLHSELNLSSLELGDSALYFCASSVDDRFYGYTFGSGTRLTVV.

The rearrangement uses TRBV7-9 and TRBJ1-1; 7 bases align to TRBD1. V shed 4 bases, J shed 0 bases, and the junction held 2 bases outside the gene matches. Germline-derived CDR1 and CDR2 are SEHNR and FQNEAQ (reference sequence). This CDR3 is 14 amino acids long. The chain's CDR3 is CASSSGQLNTEAFF. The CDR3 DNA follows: TGTGCCAGCAGCTCGGGACAGCTGAACACTGAAGCTTTCTTT.

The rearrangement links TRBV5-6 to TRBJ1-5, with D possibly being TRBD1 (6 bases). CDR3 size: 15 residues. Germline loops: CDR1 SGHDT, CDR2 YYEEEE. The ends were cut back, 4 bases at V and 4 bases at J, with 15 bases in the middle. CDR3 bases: TGTGCCAGCAGCGCGATAGGACAGCAAAATCAGCCCCAGCATTTT. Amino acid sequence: CASSAIGQQNQPQHF. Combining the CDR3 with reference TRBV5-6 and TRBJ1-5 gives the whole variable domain DAGVTQSPTHLIKTRGQQVTLRCSPKSGHDTVSWYQQALGQGPQFIFQYYEEEERQRGNFPDRFSGHQFPNYSSELNVNALLLGDSALYLCASSAIGQQNQPQHFGDGTRLSIL.

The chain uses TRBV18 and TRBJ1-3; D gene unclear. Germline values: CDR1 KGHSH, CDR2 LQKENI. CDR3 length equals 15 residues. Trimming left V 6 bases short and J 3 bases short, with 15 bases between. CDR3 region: CASSPRKVGGNTIYF. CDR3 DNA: TGTGCCAGCTCCCCCAGGAAAGTAGGTGGAAACACCATATATTTT.

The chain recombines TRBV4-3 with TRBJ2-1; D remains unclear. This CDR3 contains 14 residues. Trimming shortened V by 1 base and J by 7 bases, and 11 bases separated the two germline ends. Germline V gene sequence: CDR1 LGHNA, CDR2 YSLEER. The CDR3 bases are TGCGCCAGCAGCCAAGTTTTGTACCGGAATGAGCAGTTCTTC. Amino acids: CASSQVLYRNEQFF.

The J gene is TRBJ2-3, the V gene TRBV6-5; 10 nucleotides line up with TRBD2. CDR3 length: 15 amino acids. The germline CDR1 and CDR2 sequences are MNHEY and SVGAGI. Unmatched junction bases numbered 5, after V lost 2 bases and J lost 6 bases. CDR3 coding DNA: TGTGCCAGCAGTTACGGAGCGGGGGGGCCGGATACGCAGTATTTT. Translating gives CASSYGAGGPDTQYF.

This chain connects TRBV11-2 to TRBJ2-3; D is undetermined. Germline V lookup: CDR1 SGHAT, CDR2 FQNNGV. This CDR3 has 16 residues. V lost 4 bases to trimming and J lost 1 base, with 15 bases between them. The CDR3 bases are TGTGCCAGCAGCTGGTCCCCCGGCGGAGGCACAGATACGCAGTATTTT. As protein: CASSWSPGGGTDTQYF.

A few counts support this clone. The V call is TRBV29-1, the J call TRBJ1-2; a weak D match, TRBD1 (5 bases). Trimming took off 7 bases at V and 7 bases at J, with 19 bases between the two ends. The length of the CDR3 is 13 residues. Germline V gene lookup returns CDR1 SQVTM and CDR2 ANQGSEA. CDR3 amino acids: CSAVVGVQGGYTF. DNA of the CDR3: TGCAGCGCCGTAGTAGGGGTTCAGGGTGGCTACACCTTC.

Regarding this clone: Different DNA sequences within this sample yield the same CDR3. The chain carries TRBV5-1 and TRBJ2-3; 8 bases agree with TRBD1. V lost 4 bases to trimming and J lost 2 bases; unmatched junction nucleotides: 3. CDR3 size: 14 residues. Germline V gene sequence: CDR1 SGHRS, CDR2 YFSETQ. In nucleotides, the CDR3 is TGCGCCAGCAGCCTACAGGGGGACACAGATACGCAGTATTTT. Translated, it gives CASSLQGDTDTQYF.

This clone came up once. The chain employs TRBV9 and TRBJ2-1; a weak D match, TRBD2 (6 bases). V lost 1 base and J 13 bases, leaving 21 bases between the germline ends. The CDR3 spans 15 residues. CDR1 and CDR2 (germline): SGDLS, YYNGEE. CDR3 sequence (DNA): TGTGCCAGCAGCGTAACGATAGGCGGAGGGCGTCCCCAGTTCTTC. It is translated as CASSVTIGGGRPQFF.

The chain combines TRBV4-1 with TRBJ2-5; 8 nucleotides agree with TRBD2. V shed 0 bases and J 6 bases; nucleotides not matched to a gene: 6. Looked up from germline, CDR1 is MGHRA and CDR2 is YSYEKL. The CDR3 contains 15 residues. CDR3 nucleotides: TGCGCCAGCAGCCAAGAATCGGGGGGGTGGCAGACCCAGTACTTC. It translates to CASSQESGGWQTQYF.

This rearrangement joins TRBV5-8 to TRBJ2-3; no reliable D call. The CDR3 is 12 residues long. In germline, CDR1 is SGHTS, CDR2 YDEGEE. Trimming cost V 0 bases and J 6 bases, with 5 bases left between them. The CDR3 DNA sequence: TGTGCCAGCAGCTTGGGTCGGGATACGCAGTATTTT. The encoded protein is CASSLGRDTQYF.

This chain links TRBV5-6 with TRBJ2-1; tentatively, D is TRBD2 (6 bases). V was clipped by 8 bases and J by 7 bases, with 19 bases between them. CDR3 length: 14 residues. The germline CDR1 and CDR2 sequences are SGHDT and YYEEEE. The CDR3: CARDLAPQVNEQFF. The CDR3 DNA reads TGTGCCAGAGACCTAGCGCCCCAAGTGAATGAGCAGTTCTTC.

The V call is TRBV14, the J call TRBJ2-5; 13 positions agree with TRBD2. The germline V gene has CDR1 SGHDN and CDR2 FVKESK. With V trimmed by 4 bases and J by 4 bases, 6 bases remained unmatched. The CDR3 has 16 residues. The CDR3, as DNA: TGTGCCAGCAGCCCGCCACTAGCGGGGGGGTTAGAGACCCAGTACTTC. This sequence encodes CASSPPLAGGLETQYF.

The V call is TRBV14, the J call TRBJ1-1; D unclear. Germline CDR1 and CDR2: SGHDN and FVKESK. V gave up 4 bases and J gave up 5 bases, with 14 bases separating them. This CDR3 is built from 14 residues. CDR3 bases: TGTGCCAGCAGCCTGCTGGGGAGGGAGACTGAAGCTTTCTTT. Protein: CASSLLGRETEAFF.